This paragraph reports one TCR beta chain. The antigen is unknown. This sample is part of a study of cytomegalovirus exposure and HLA in healthy donors. The study's findings and limits: Generally TCR sequences proved uncommon, though certain public TCRs appeared in numerous donors.

The study ran its PCR with 60 Vbeta and 13 Jbeta primers. Measured with immunoSEQ multiplex PCR; TCRdb has only the in-frame clones, and not every one. This sample has about 110,000 clones, with roughly 80% found just once. Looked up from germline, CDR1 is MNHEY and CDR2 is SMNVEV (reference sequence). The CDR3 consists of 13 residues. Trimming pared 10 bases from V and 0 bases from J, leaving 10 bases between. This receptor was identified in a man aged 30 to 45 in good health and CMV-seropositive. The chain has TRBV27 and TRBJ1-5; D unclear. Sequencing was done on a sample of PBMCs. The chain's CDR3 is CANLIDSNQPQHF. The CDR3 DNA reads TGTGCCAACTTAATTGATAGCAATCAGCCCCAGCATTTT.